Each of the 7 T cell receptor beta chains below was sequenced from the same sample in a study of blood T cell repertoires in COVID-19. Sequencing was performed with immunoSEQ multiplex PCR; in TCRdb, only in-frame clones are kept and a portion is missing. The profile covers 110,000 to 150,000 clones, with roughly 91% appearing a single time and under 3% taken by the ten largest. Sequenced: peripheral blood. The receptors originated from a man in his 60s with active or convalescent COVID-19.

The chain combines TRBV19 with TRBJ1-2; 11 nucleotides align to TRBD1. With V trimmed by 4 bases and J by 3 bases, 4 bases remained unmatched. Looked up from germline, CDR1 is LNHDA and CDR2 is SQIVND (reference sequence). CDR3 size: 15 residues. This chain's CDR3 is CASSTRTGGDYGYTF. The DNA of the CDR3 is TGTGCCAGTAGTACCCGGACAGGGGGCGACTATGGCTACACCTTC.

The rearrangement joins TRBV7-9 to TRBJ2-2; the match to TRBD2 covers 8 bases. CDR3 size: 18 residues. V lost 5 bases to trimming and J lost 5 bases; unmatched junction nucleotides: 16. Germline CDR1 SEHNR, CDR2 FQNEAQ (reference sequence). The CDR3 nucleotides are TGTGCCAGCAGCGACCCGCTCAGGGCGGGAGGCCGGACCGGGGAGCTGTTTTTT. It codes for CASSDPLRAGGRTGELFF.

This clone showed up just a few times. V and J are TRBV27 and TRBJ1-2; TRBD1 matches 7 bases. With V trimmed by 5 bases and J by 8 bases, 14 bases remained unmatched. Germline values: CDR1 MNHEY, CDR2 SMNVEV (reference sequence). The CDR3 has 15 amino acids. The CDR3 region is CASSPAETGLKGYTF. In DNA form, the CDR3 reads TGTGCCAGCAGTCCGGCCGAGACAGGGTTAAAGGGCTACACCTTC.

The CDR3 spells CASSYSPGRSNYGYTF. CDR3 sequence (DNA): TGTGCCAGCAGTTACTCGCCAGGCAGATCTAACTATGGCTACACCTTC. The chain links TRBV6-6 to TRBJ1-2; D not resolved. Germline CDR1 is MNHNY and CDR2 is SVGAGI (reference sequence). With 0 bases removed from V and 0 bases from J, the gap between germline ends came to 11 bases. This CDR3 region has 16 residues.

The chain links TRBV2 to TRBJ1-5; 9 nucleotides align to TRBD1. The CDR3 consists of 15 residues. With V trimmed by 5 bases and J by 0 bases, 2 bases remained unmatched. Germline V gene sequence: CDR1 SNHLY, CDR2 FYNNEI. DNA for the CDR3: TGTGCCAGCAGTAGGACAGGGGCTAGCAATCAGCCCCAGCATTTT. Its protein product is CASSRTGASNQPQHF. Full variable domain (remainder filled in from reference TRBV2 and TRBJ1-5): EPEVTQTPSHQVTQMGQEVILRCVPISNHLYFYWYRQILGQKVEFLVSFYNNEISEKSEIFDDQFSVERPDGSNFTLKIRSTKLEDSAMYFCASSRTGASNQPQHFGDGTRLSIL.

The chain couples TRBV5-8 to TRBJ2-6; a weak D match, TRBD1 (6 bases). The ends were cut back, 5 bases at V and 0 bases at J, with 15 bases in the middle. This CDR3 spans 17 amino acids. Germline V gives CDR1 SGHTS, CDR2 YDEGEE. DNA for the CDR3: TGTGCCAGCAGACATGGACAGCGACGCTCTGGGGCCAACGTCCTGACTTTC. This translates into CASRHGQRRSGANVLTF.

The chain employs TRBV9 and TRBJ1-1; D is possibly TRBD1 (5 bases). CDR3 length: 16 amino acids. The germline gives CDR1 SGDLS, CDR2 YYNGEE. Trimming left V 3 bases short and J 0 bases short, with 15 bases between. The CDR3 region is CASSDQTEVMNTEAFF. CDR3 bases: TGTGCCAGCAGCGACCAGACAGAGGTCATGAACACTGAAGCTTTCTTT.